These 20 T cell receptor beta chains share one sample of origin, sequenced in a study of shared clonotypes between healthy human individuals (dated by TCRdb to between 2020 and 2021). CD8 naive samples consisted of CD45RO-negative cells that were positively selected for CCR7, yielding a CD45RA+CCR7+ population without TemRA cells. Library construction relied on the immunoSEQ multiplex PCR assay. In its TCRdb copy, this immuneACCESS table keeps in-frame sequences only and misses some clones. Where compared with another copy, unresolved V genes explain less than half of these, and the others have no known cause. The table for this sample lists hundreds of thousands of clones; 96% of them were counted only once. About 0.21% of the sample goes to the ten largest clones. The sequenced sample consisted of naive CD8+ T cells sorted from blood. The cell subset or site label of this sample denotes: CD45RA+CCR7+. These TCRs come from a man aged 25-45 years in good health.

The V call is TRBV7-6, the J call TRBJ2-2; 9 positions agree with TRBD2. The CDR3 extends over 18 amino acids. V gave up 1 base and J gave up 4 bases; unmatched junction bases: 10. Germline V CDR1 and CDR2: SGHVS, FNYEAQ. The CDR3 loop reads CASSLVRNSGSLTGELFF. The CDR3 DNA reads as TGTGCCAGCAGCTTAGTACGGAATAGCGGGAGTCTCACCGGGGAGCTGTTTTTT.

J is TRBJ2-2 and V is TRBV4-3; D remains unclear. Germline-derived CDR1 and CDR2 are LGHNA and YSLEER. V shed 0 bases and J shed 0 bases, with 8 bases lying between them. This CDR3 is built from 16 residues. The CDR3 DNA reads TGCGCCAGCAGCCAAGACAGCCAGCCGAACACCGGGGAGCTGTTTTTT. This encodes CASSQDSQPNTGELFF.

As concerns this clone: The junction shows a germline mismatch at one end, possibly a read error. This chain uses TRBV7-7 with TRBJ1-4; D may be TRBD1 (6 bases). The CDR3 is made up of 14 amino acids. Germline V CDR1 and CDR2: SSHAT, FNYEAQ (reference sequence). In DNA, the CDR3 is TGTGCTAGCAGTCGGGCCAGGGGTGATGAAAAACTGTTTTTT. Residues: CASSRARGDEKLFF.

This clone appeared once. Distinct nucleotide sequences in the sample also encode this CDR3. CDR3 residues: CASSSRTSGGSYEQYF. The CDR3 DNA reads as TGTGCCAGCAGCTCCCGGACTAGCGGTGGCTCCTACGAGCAGTACTTC. This chain uses TRBV11-2 with TRBJ2-7; 10 bases are a match to TRBD2. V lost 4 bases and J lost 0; bases outside the gene matches: 6. This CDR3 spans 16 amino acids. Germline V gene sequence: CDR1 SGHAT, CDR2 FQNNGV.

This chain joins TRBV4-1 and TRBJ2-7; 10 bases fit TRBD2. The germline V gene encodes CDR1 MGHRA and CDR2 YSYEKL. The length of the CDR3 is 16 residues. The V gene end was trimmed by 4 bases and the J gene end by 4 bases; junction bases not matched to a gene: 10. The CDR3 DNA sequence: TGCGCCAGCAGCCTGATGGCTAGCGGGAGCCCATACGAGCAGTACTTC. Translating gives CASSLMASGSPYEQYF.

This clone appeared a single time. The chain couples TRBV5-6 to TRBJ2-1; 7 bases agree with TRBD2. This CDR3 spans 16 amino acids. V dropped 0 bases and J dropped 3; count of bases not matched to a gene: 6. CDR1 and CDR2 (germline): SGHDT, YYEEEE. CDR3 sequence reads: CASSLANRDYYNEQFF. The CDR3 DNA reads TGTGCCAGCAGCTTGGCCAACCGGGACTACTACAATGAGCAGTTCTTC.

This clone was counted a single time. The chain employs TRBV5-6 and TRBJ2-1; either TRBD1 or TRBD2 may supply D (5 bases each). Germline loops: CDR1 SGHDT, CDR2 YYEEEE. V was trimmed by 2 bases and J by 1 base, leaving 7 bases between them. This CDR3 comprises 14 residues. The CDR3 region has the DNA TGTGCCAGCAGCTTCTGGGGGTCCTACAATGAGCAGTTCTTC. This translates into CASSFWGSYNEQFF.

This clone came up once. The CDR3 region is CASSVVGGLQETQYF. The CDR3 coding sequence is TGTGCCAGCAGCGTAGTAGGGGGCCTCCAAGAGACCCAGTACTTC. The chain joins TRBV9 to TRBJ2-5, with 7 bases identical to TRBD1. The CDR3 totals 15 residues. CDR1 SGDLS and CDR2 YYNGEE come from the germline V gene. V shed 0 bases and J 1 base; nucleotides not matched to a gene: 3.

V gene TRBV11-2 combines with J gene TRBJ2-6; 7 bases line up with TRBD1. Losses at the gene ends were 3 bases for V and 1 base for J; bases not matched to a gene: 0. The CDR3 runs to 15 residues. Germline CDR1 SGHAT, CDR2 FQNNGV. DNA of the CDR3: TGTGCCAGCAGCTTGACAGGGTCTGGGGCCAACGTCCTGACTTTC. It is translated as CASSLTGSGANVLTF.

This clone was detected once. Other DNA sequences of this sample code for an identical CDR3. The chain recombines TRBV6-5 with TRBJ2-7, with D possibly being TRBD2 (6 bases). Looked up from germline, CDR1 is MNHEY and CDR2 is SVGAGI. The CDR3 has 12 residues. Trimming took off 6 bases at V and 3 bases at J, with 9 bases between the two ends. The CDR3 nucleotides are TGTGCCAGCAGCCACGGGGGCTACGAGCAGTACTTC. This encodes CASSHGGYEQYF.

The chain has TRBV6-6 and TRBJ2-1, with 9 bases that match TRBD2. Per the germline V gene, CDR1 is MNHNY and CDR2 is SVGAGI (reference sequence). V shed 0 bases, J shed 5 bases, and the junction held 5 bases outside the gene matches. The CDR3 sequence is 16 residues long. The CDR3 nucleotides read TGTGCCAGCAGTTACTCGATAGCGGGAGTTGACAATGAGCAGTTCTTC. Residues: CASSYSIAGVDNEQFF.

This chain connects TRBV6-6 to TRBJ2-1; D is undetermined. The V end was cut by 0 bases, the J end by 8 bases, with 8 bases between. Germline CDR1 and CDR2: MNHNY and SVGAGI (reference sequence). The length of the CDR3 is 13 residues. The CDR3 nucleotides read TGTGCCAGCAGTTACTCGCCGGACGATGAGCAGTTCTTC. This gives the protein CASSYSPDDEQFF.

This chain links TRBV11-2 with TRBJ1-1; D is unresolved. Germline V gene lookup returns CDR1 SGHAT and CDR2 FQNNGV. The CDR3 consists of 12 residues. V lost 1 base, J lost 8 bases, and 8 bases lay in between. CDR3 sequence reads: CASSLGLAEAFF. The CDR3 region has the DNA TGTGCCAGCAGCTTAGGTTTGGCGGAAGCTTTCTTT.

The gene calls are TRBV7-9 and TRBJ1-1; 11 nucleotides agree with TRBD1. J lost 5 bases, V lost 5 bases, and 10 bases had no gene match. The CDR3 is 16 amino acids. Per the germline V gene, CDR1 is SEHNR and CDR2 is FQNEAQ (reference sequence). The CDR3 nucleotides read TGTGCCAGCAGCGGGGACCGGACAGGGGGCGAAACTGAAGCTTTCTTT. It codes for CASSGDRTGGETEAFF.

The genes are TRBV7-8 and TRBJ2-6; 9 positions agree with TRBD1. V dropped 4 bases and J dropped 3; count of bases not matched to a gene: 7. The CDR3 consists of 17 residues. CDR1 SGHVS and CDR2 FQNEAQ come from the germline V gene. The CDR3 DNA follows: TGTGCCAGCAGCTCGACAGGGGGATGGATTGGGGCCAACGTCCTGACTTTC. As protein: CASSSTGGWIGANVLTF.

V is TRBV7-9 and J is TRBJ2-3; D uncertain. The CDR3 length is 15 residues. V lost 2 bases to trimming and J lost 0 bases, with 9 bases between them. Per the germline V gene, CDR1 is SEHNR and CDR2 is FQNEAQ (reference sequence). CDR3 region: CASSLTLGSTDTQYF. DNA of the CDR3: TGTGCCAGCAGCTTAACCCTAGGGAGCACAGATACGCAGTATTTT.

This chain joins TRBV27 and TRBJ2-1; maybe TRBD1 (6 bases). Per germline, CDR1 MNHEY and CDR2 SMNVEV (reference sequence). With 4 bases removed from V and 10 bases from J, the gap between germline ends came to 11 bases. This CDR3 is 12 amino acids long. The CDR3: CASSSRGFEQFF. The CDR3 DNA sequence: TGTGCCAGCAGTTCGAGGGGGTTCGAGCAGTTCTTC.

The CDR3 protein is CASSQEGTSFEQYF. DNA for the CDR3: TGCGCCAGCAGCCAAGAGGGAACTAGCTTCGAGCAGTACTTC. The chain uses TRBV4-1 and TRBJ2-7; TRBD2 is a possible D gene (6 bases). Trimming removed 0 bases from V and 6 bases from J, with 12 bases in between. The CDR3 covers 14 residues. Per the germline V gene, CDR1 is MGHRA and CDR2 is YSYEKL.

A word on this clone: Different DNA sequences within this sample yield the same CDR3. The chain is built from TRBV5-1 and TRBJ2-7; D is tentatively TRBD1 or TRBD2 (5 bases each). The CDR3 runs 13 residues. Trimming cost V 2 bases and J 3 bases, with 9 bases left between them. Germline CDR1 and CDR2: SGHRS and YFSETQ. The CDR3 loop is CASSFGTLYEQYF. The DNA of the CDR3 is TGCGCCAGCAGCTTTGGGACCCTCTACGAGCAGTACTTC.

The gene calls are TRBV4-2 and TRBJ2-7; D remains ambiguous. This CDR3 has 14 amino acids. V lost 0 bases and J 1 base, leaving 7 bases between the germline ends. The germline CDR1 and CDR2 sequences are LGHNA and YNFKEQ. The CDR3 reads CASSQDSGSYEQYF. The CDR3 DNA is TGTGCCAGCAGCCAAGATTCCGGATCCTACGAGCAGTACTTC.